This T cell receptor beta chain was found in a study of response to subunit inactivated influenza vaccine (dated by TCRdb to the late 2010s). Broadly, across the study: Deep quantitative T cell receptor repertoire profiling was used in the study to track responses to a trivalent subunit inactivated influenza vaccine. Points the paper makes about the study in general: It was suggested by the authors that each seasonal influenza vaccination may recruit only a limited number of new T cells.

The germline V and J ends show losses of 6 bases and 6 bases respectively, and no gene match explains 11 bases of the junction. From the cysteine up to the phenylalanine, the CDR3 has a length of 15 residues. The read is trimmed to its CDR3 DNA, 45 bases read in frame from base 1. Based on the germline V gene, the CDR1 and CDR2 sequences are MNHEY and SVGEGT. The protocol used for the library was RT-PCR. Sequencing was carried out with an Illumina HiSeq 2500. The raw public reads went through TCRdb reprocessing: fastp at Q25, MiXCR clone calling, in-frame beta chains kept. Rows with a matching CDR3 protein are joined into one entry that keeps the most common DNA and genes. For this sample the table gives more than 450,000 distinct CDR3 sequences, of which around 11% were detected only once. 11% of the sample belongs to the ten largest clones. This clonotype was seen a handful of times. Its antigen is not yet known. No much larger clone exists at a distance of one base, and base qualities are not known.

The same sample was also studied in work on T cells expressing NK-cell markers. As the second publication notes: TCR beta cDNA libraries were made by 5'RACE template switching that added a universal primer site and unique molecular identifiers. In sorted CD3+CD56+NKG2C+, CD3+CD56+NKG2C- and CD3+CD56-NKG2C+ T-cell subsets from eight donors, TCR beta-chain repertoires were profiled. Most of the eight sequenced donors were HCMV-seropositive and one was HCMV-seronegative. In several experiments an anti-gammadeltaTCR antibody was added to restrict sorting to alphabetaTCR-expressing T cells. In 5 to 7 donors, the dominant CD3+CD56+NKG2C+ clonotypes were found to rank among the top 10 CD8+ clonotypes and to make up about 1.0-7.5% of CD8+ T cells. Those dominant clonotypes were again the most abundant among CD3+CD56-NKG2C+ cells in four donors, at about 25-65%. Whether the expanded NKG2C-expressing T cell clones were specific for HCMV antigens was left unclear. The study sequenced eight donors, all healthy volunteers chosen at random: three men and five women. To determine HCMV serostatus, a commercial ELISA kit was used to detect HCMV-specific IgG in serum. Ficoll density gradient centrifugation was used to isolate peripheral blood mononuclear cells from blood. For several donors, bulk peripheral blood T-cell repertoires were additionally sequenced from unsorted PBMC. Priming for cDNA synthesis came from the TCR beta constant segment, and two successive PCR amplification steps followed. Sequencing of the libraries produced 2 x 150 bp reads on Illumina HiSeq 2000/2500, MiSeq or NextSeq. Reads were demultiplexed and grouped by UMI with MIGEC, and clonotypes were assembled and quantified with MiTCR. Only TCR cDNA sequences supported by at least two reads were kept to exclude erroneous sequences. The tcR package was used for downstream repertoire analysis, with clonotypes matched between fractions based on CDR3 nucleotide sequence plus V segment. VDJmatch was used to annotate antigen specificity against VDJdb, with one amino acid substitution allowed in CDR3.

The sequencing used PBMCs from blood, collected on the day of vaccination. The chain is encoded by TRBV6-2 or TRBV6-3 joined to TRBJ2-1; 7 bases in the middle match TRBD2. This receptor was taken from a man over 45 who received an inactivated influenza vaccine. Donor details come from another sample of the same person, matched by shared clones. The DNA sequence reads TGTGCCAGCAGCCCAAATTGGGAGGGCCTCAATGAGCAGTTCTTC. Its product reads: CASSPNWEGLNEQFF.